A selection of T cell receptor beta chains follows, all from one sample in a study of T cells in Graves' hyperthyroidism and ophthalmopathy. MiXCR, run by TCRdb on the multiplex PCR reads, gives a single entry per CDR3 protein. The sample yields 620,000 or so distinct CDR3 sequences, approximately 14% seen once. The specimen was blood. Receptor source: a woman aged 45 to 65 with Graves' ophthalmopathy. The CDR3 runs from the conserved cysteine through the conserved F or W.

V,J,CDR3
TRBV5-6,TRBJ2-5,CASSSRLAVRRETQYF
TRBV7-9,TRBJ1-1,CASSLLQGDTEAFF
TRBV7-2,TRBJ1-6,CASSLGGWTGLAYNSPLHF
TRBV12-3/TRBV12-4,TRBJ2-3,CASSFPRGSGGTDTQYF
TRBV2,TRBJ1-6,CASTYTEGSPLHF
TRBV5-8,TRBJ2-7,CASNSAGSPSYEQYF
TRBV10-3,TRBJ2-6,CAISESGHLSGANVLTF
TRBV18,TRBJ2-7,CASSPQGFYEQYF
TRBV5-1,TRBJ2-7,CASSLRGNVYEQYF
TRBV6-1,TRBJ2-1,CASSSQAEGYNEQFF
TRBV20-1,TRBJ2-1,CSASSGSLSEQFF
TRBV7-2,TRBJ2-7,CASSLAGLAGAREQYF
TRBV30,TRBJ1-1,CASGQGVTEAFF
TRBV9,TRBJ2-5,CASSGGMETQYF
TRBV18,TRBJ1-2,CASSLTGGDNYGYTF
TRBV2,TRBJ1-1,CASSELGQGNTEAFF
TRBV7-9,TRBJ2-1,CASSLIVGAGGNEQFF
TRBV14,TRBJ1-3,CASSRSGTGKAGNTIYF
TRBV15,TRBJ2-7,CATSTPDGEFYEQYF
TRBV30,TRBJ1-2,CALRTAPYGYTF
TRBV7-9,TRBJ2-5,CASSLAPVEEETQYF
TRBV10-3,TRBJ2-7,CAIRQESYEQYF
TRBV12-3/TRBV12-4,TRBJ2-5,CASSHGTGRTETQYF
TRBV24-1,TRBJ2-7,CATGGKGQGIYEQYF
TRBV20-1,TRBJ2-2,CSALASRITGELFF
TRBV4-3,TRBJ1-1,CASSQDQEVLGTEAFF
TRBV6-1,TRBJ2-1,CASSVSRNEQFF
TRBV7-9,TRBJ2-3,CASSVLAGGPFADTQYF
TRBV6-1,TRBJ2-1,CASRALAGGPTYNEQFF
TRBV28,TRBJ1-1,CASRPADGGYTEAFF
TRBV28,TRBJ1-1,CASSLVIRMNTEAFF
TRBV7-8,TRBJ1-1,CASSPDHGSLMNTEAFF
TRBV3-1,TRBJ2-1,CASSQAGGRDNEQFF
TRBV24-1,TRBJ2-2,CATSDLSAWELFF
TRBV2,TRBJ2-3,CASSEAGGSGMTQYF
TRBV5-5,TRBJ1-1,CASSAPLQDTEAFF
TRBV28,TRBJ2-5,CASSGASGSLETQYF
TRBV11-2,TRBJ1-2,CASSGFQGSGGYTF
TRBV7-2,TRBJ1-2,CASSLAGWGDGYTF
TRBV24-1,TRBJ1-5,CATSEGTGDGNQPQHF
TRBV28,TRBJ2-4,CASSPGDRRNIQYF
TRBV7-2,TRBJ2-3,CASSFESSGLDTQYF
TRBV7-8,TRBJ2-2,CASSLPPGQGLTGELFF
TRBV18,TRBJ2-7,CASSPWAGGSYEQYF
TRBV7-2,TRBJ1-6,CASSWDRQASPLHF
TRBV5-5,TRBJ2-5,CASSLVETGSRTQYF
TRBV5-1,TRBJ2-2,CASRWTSGSGNTGELFF
TRBV19,TRBJ2-2,CASSTLGQGELFF
TRBV6-1,TRBJ2-3,CASRMRNTDTQYF
TRBV6-2/TRBV6-3,TRBJ2-1,CASSYGSGGNEQFF
TRBV9,TRBJ2-1,CASSDIAGSSYNEQFF
TRBV6-2/TRBV6-3,TRBJ1-1,CASSYPIGQSLSGNTEAFF